This TCR beta chain originates from a study of cytomegalovirus exposure and HLA in healthy donors. Points from the study as a whole: Some V segments could not be told apart, so they were left out, TRBV6-2 and TRBV6-3 among them.

Researchers ran the PCR with 60 Vbeta and 13 Jbeta primers. The data were produced by immunoSEQ multiplex PCR, yet TCRdb's version contains in-frame clones alone and is incomplete. Here the sample table reports approximately 180,000 clones. The ends lost 4 bases at V and 5 bases at J; junction bases unmatched: 16. Germline V gene lookup returns CDR1 SSHAT and CDR2 FNYEAQ (reference sequence). The CDR3 is 17 amino acids. A note on this clone: Its antigen remains unidentified.

The genes are TRBV7-7 and TRBJ2-5; 7 bases fit TRBD1. The source material was PBMCs. The receptor's source is a man under 40 in good health and CMV-seronegative. For the CDR3, the DNA is TGTGCCAGCAGCTCGTCCTCCGGGACAGTGAGAGGGGAGACCCAGTACTTC. Its protein product is CASSSSSGTVRGETQYF.